The 17 T cell receptor beta chains below come from one sample, sequenced in a study of CD8+ T cells in alopecia areata. Isolated RNA was reverse transcribed into cDNA used as the sequencing template. The protocol was immunoSEQ multiplex PCR, while the TCRdb copy is restricted to in-frame clones and leaves out a portion. The data show approximately 140,000 clones, about nine tenths seen once. Source: CD8+ T cells sorted from blood, taken at week 0. The receptors stem from a human donor with alopecia areata.

This clone occurred once. The chain uses TRBV4-1 and TRBJ1-1; 8 bases match TRBD1. The germline gives CDR1 MGHRA, CDR2 YSYEKL. The V and J ends lost 0 bases and 5 bases, in that order; junction bases with no gene match: 11. The CDR3 contains 17 residues. This chain's CDR3 is CASSQDPSDRVGTEAFF. The CDR3 DNA sequence: TGCGCCAGCAGCCAAGACCCCTCGGACAGGGTTGGAACTGAAGCTTTCTTT.

The rearrangement joins TRBV19 to TRBJ1-5; D not certain. V was trimmed by 3 bases and J by 0 bases, leaving 12 bases between them. The CDR3 extends over 16 amino acids. Germline CDR1 is LNHDA and CDR2 is SQIVND (reference sequence). CDR3 DNA: TGTGCCAGTAGTATTAAGGCCGGTTATAGCAATCAGCCCCAGCATTTT. This encodes CASSIKAGYSNQPQHF.

The chain is built from TRBV5-1 and TRBJ2-7; TRBD1 matches 7 bases. The germline V gene encodes CDR1 SGHRS and CDR2 YFSETQ. V dropped 3 bases and J dropped 0; count of bases not matched to a gene: 0. The CDR3 has 13 residues. CDR3 sequence (DNA): TGCGCCAGCAGCTGGGACAGCTCCTACGAGCAGTACTTC. This codes for CASSWDSSYEQYF.

The rearrangement links TRBV2 to TRBJ2-1; 12 bases are a match to TRBD2. Germline values: CDR1 SNHLY, CDR2 FYNNEI. CDR3 size: 15 residues. J was trimmed by 9 bases and V by 5 bases; bases with no gene match: 8. The CDR3 is CASSPLAGGPGEQFF. CDR3 coding DNA: TGTGCCAGCAGTCCTCTAGCGGGGGGGCCGGGTGAGCAGTTCTTC.

The CDR3: CASSLGGQVASGEQFF. In DNA form, the CDR3 reads TGTGCCAGCAGCTTAGGAGGACAGGTGGCTAGCGGGGAACAGTTCTTC. The rearrangement links TRBV11-2 to TRBJ2-1; 9 bases are a match to TRBD2. V dropped 1 base and J dropped 13; count of bases not matched to a gene: 14. Germline CDR1 is SGHAT and CDR2 is FQNNGV. This CDR3 region has 16 residues.

The chain joins TRBV4-1 to TRBJ2-1, with D possibly TRBD1 on 6 matching bases. CDR1 MGHRA and CDR2 YSYEKL come from the germline V gene. The V end was cut by 0 bases, the J end by 4 bases, with 13 bases between. The CDR3 runs 16 residues. The CDR3 reads CASSQDRGQKYNEQFF. CDR3 coding DNA: TGCGCCAGCAGCCAAGATCGCGGACAGAAATACAATGAGCAGTTCTTC.

This clone was seen once. This rearrangement joins TRBV13 to TRBJ2-1, with 7 positions matching TRBD2. Germline assignment: CDR1 PRHDT and CDR2 FYEKMQ (reference sequence). The V gene end was trimmed by 1 base and the J gene end by 0 bases; junction bases not matched to a gene: 6. This CDR3 is 17 amino acids long. In nucleotides, the CDR3 is TGTGCCAGCAGCTTAGTTACTAGCGCAAGCTCCTACAATGAGCAGTTCTTC. Translated: CASSLVTSASSYNEQFF.

The chain joins TRBV29-1 to TRBJ1-1; 7 positions match TRBD1. V lost 4 bases and J lost 7; bases outside the gene matches: 15. Germline V CDR1 and CDR2: SQVTM, ANQGSEA. CDR3 size: 15 residues. This CDR3 reads CSVVPSDRATYEAFF. CDR3 in DNA: TGCAGCGTTGTCCCATCAGACAGGGCCACTTATGAAGCTTTCTTT.

In regard to this clone: Other nucleotide sequences from this sample produce the same CDR3. This chain joins TRBV29-1 and TRBJ1-3, with D possibly being TRBD1 (5 bases). Trimming stripped 0 bases from V and 15 bases from J, with 12 bases between. The CDR3 spans 11 residues. The V gene's germline CDR1 is SQVTM and CDR2 ANQGSEA. The CDR3 region has the DNA TGCAGCGTTGAAGATGGGACTGGAGGATATTTT. Its protein product is CSVEDGTGGYF.

This chain joins TRBV4-1 and TRBJ2-3; D gene ambiguous. Deletions cut 4 bases from V and 1 base from J, with 3 bases between. The CDR3 totals 12 residues. Germline CDR1 is MGHRA and CDR2 is YSYEKL. This CDR3 is CASSLGTDTQYF. CDR3 nucleotides: TGCGCCAGCAGCCTAGGCACAGATACGCAGTATTTT.

The CDR3 sequence: CASSPTGDSNQPQHF. In nucleotides, the CDR3 is TGTGCCAGCAGCCCGACAGGGGATAGCAATCAGCCCCAGCATTTT. The chain employs TRBV7-9 and TRBJ1-5; TRBD1 matches at 8 bases. V lost 5 bases and J lost 0; bases outside the gene matches: 3. This CDR3 has 15 residues. Germline V gene lookup returns CDR1 SEHNR and CDR2 FQNEAQ (reference sequence). Using reference TRBV7-9 and TRBJ1-5 for the parts outside the CDR3, the full variable domain is DTGVSQNPRHKITKRGQNVTFRCDPISEHNRLYWYRQTLGQGPEFLTYFQNEAQLEKSRLLSDRFSAERPKGSFSTLEIQRTEQGDSAMYLCASSPTGDSNQPQHFGDGTRLSIL.

This rearrangement joins TRBV4-1 to TRBJ2-1; the D is unclear. Trimming stripped 1 base from V and 5 bases from J, with 9 bases between. The CDR3 length is 14 residues. Looked up from germline, CDR1 is MGHRA and CDR2 is YSYEKL. The CDR3 coding sequence is TGCGCCAGCAGCCAAGGTGACTTGGACAATGAGCAGTTCTTC. This translates into CASSQGDLDNEQFF.

The chain uses TRBV9 and TRBJ2-1; TRBD2 matches at 7 bases. V was pared by 4 bases and J by 2 bases, with 12 bases of the junction left unmatched. Germline assignment: CDR1 SGDLS and CDR2 YYNGEE. The CDR3 contains 17 residues. The CDR3, as DNA: TGTGCCAGCAGCCCCGAGGGAGCGGGACGGACCTACAATGAGCAGTTCTTC. This encodes CASSPEGAGRTYNEQFF.

V usage is TRBV30 and J usage is TRBJ2-4; D unresolved. The ends were cut back, 1 base at V and 1 base at J, with 2 bases in the middle. This CDR3 region has 12 residues. CDR1 and CDR2 (germline): GTSNPN, SVGIG (reference sequence). CDR3 protein: CAWSGAKNIQYF. CDR3 in DNA: TGTGCCTGGAGTGGGGCCAAAAACATTCAGTACTTC. Complete variable domain (other parts from reference TRBV30 and TRBJ2-4): SQTIHQWPATLVQPVGSPLSLECTVEGTSNPNLYWYRQAAGRGLQLLFYSVGIGQISSEVPQNLSASRPQDRQFILSSKKLLLSDSGFYLCAWSGAKNIQYFGAGTRLSVL.

J is TRBJ2-7 and V is TRBV5-1; 12 bases match TRBD2. The CDR3 consists of 16 residues. The junction had 4 bases not matched to a gene; V was cut back by 0 bases and J by 3 bases. The germline V gene has CDR1 SGHRS and CDR2 YFSETQ. The CDR3 here is CASSLASGRAVYEQYF. The DNA of the CDR3 is TGCGCCAGCAGCTTGGCTAGCGGGAGGGCCGTCTACGAGCAGTACTTC.

The chain joins TRBV10-3 to TRBJ2-5; 7 bases line up with TRBD1. CDR1 and CDR2 from the germline V gene are ENHRY and SYGVKD. The ends lost 6 bases at V and 2 bases at J; junction bases unmatched: 9. This CDR3 is built from 15 residues. The CDR3 region is CAISAPGTVQETQYF. DNA of the CDR3: TGTGCCATCAGCGCCCCTGGGACAGTACAAGAGACCCAGTACTTC.

The V call is TRBV5-4, the J call TRBJ2-3, with 15 nucleotides matching TRBD2. CDR3 length: 16 residues. Germline V gene sequence: CDR1 SGHNT, CDR2 YYREEE (reference sequence). The ends lost 4 bases at V and 5 bases at J; junction bases unmatched: 5. The CDR3 nucleotides are TGTGCCAGCAGCGAGGGACTAGCGGGGGGCAGAGATACGCAGTATTTT. Residues: CASSEGLAGGRDTQYF.